This T cell receptor beta chain was found in a study of Ad26.COV2.S vaccination and SARS-CoV-2 variants. Study in general: This donor came from the COV1001 trial of Ad26.COV2.S. Recipients of Ad26.COV2.S got it intramuscularly, once or twice 56 days apart. Findings of the study overall: It is possible that the TCR breadth and depth analyses underestimated the total T cell responses.

Note on this clone: Its antigen is not known.

Using immunoSEQ multiplex PCR, the repertoire was profiled, and TCRdb retains in-frame clones only, with some absent. The data show roughly 300,000 clones, around 89% seen once. Germline CDR1 and CDR2: MDHEN and SYDVKM. CDR3 length equals 15 residues. The V gene end was trimmed by 5 bases and the J gene end by 3 bases; junction bases not matched to a gene: 9. The treatment here: around 19 received Ad26.COV2.S at low or high dose, single or two shots; about 5 received placebo; per-sample allocation not given. After the first vaccine or placebo injection, samples were drawn on day 63. This chain connects TRBV28 to TRBJ1-2; 7 bases fit TRBD1. The specimen comprised peripheral blood, sampled in a trial of Ad26.COV2.S vaccine versus placebo. This sequence originates from a person aged 18-60 years who received the Ad26.COV2.S COVID-19 vaccine or a placebo. Here the CDR3 DNA reads TGTGCCAGCAGTCCCCCGACAGGGACGGACTATGGCTACACCTTC. Translation: CASSPPTGTDYGYTF.